The clone carrying this T cell receptor beta chain is labeled as medium-sized (0.01 to 0.1%). The target antigen is unknown. This entry is derived from a study of T cells in Graves' hyperthyroidism and ophthalmopathy. As for the study in general: Peripheral blood was secured at the point of initial diagnosis, before any treatment.

Trimming took off 7 bases at V and 0 bases at J, with 12 bases between the two ends. This CDR3 contains 14 residues. Germline-derived CDR1 and CDR2 are MNHNS and SASEGT. Study results and caveats: The model's output predicted ophthalmopathy at a median of 6.5 months prior to onset. Ophthalmopathy cases were set apart from stable hyperthyroidism by a 13 V-J model.

RNA transcripts yielded amplified TCR beta CDR3 regions. TCR CDR3 regions were first amplified by RT-PCR with HTBI primers. TCRdb reprocessed the multiplex PCR reads with MiXCR, giving one entry per CDR3 protein. The table records approximately 630,000 distinct CDR3 sequences, around 16% of them present only once. The chain has TRBV6-1 and TRBJ1-1; D is undetermined. The source of this sequence is a woman in her 30s with Graves' hyperthyroidism. Sample: blood. CDR3 region: CASKLLGMNTEAFF. The CDR3 coding sequence is TGTGCCAGCAAATTATTGGGCATGAACACTGAAGCTTTCTTT.